What follows are 25 T cell receptor beta chains derived from one specimen sequenced in a study of shared clonotypes between healthy human individuals. Clones were read by immunoSEQ multiplex PCR, and TCRdb kept only the in-frame ones, dropping some. The repertoire holds some 2,100,000 clones, with roughly 91% as singletons. As defined, naive CD8 cells were CD45RO-negative and positively selected for CCR7, with terminally differentiated effector memory CD45RA+ cells excluded. The specimen sequenced was naive CD8+ T cells from PBMCs. Receptors were obtained from a man between 18 and 29 years old in good health. Some clones in this sample may be carry-over from other donors' samples.

A note on this clone: The same CDR3 also results from other DNA sequences found in this sample. The chain links TRBV30 to TRBJ1-1; D remains unclear. Trimming took off 1 base at V and 1 base at J, with 4 bases between the two ends. Germline CDR1 GTSNPN, CDR2 SVGIG (reference sequence). The CDR3 totals 12 residues. CDR3 in amino acids: CAWSGGNTEAFF. The CDR3 coding sequence is TGTGCCTGGAGTGGAGGGAACACTGAAGCTTTCTTT.

This clone appeared a few times. This chain connects TRBV11-2 to TRBJ2-5, with D unclear. The CDR3 is 11 residues long. The V end was cut by 4 bases, the J end by 1 base, with 1 base between. Germline loops: CDR1 SGHAT, CDR2 FQNNGV. CDR3 in DNA: TGTGCCAGCAGCTCCCAAGAGACCCAGTACTTC. Protein product: CASSSQETQYF. Looking up the rest from reference TRBV11-2 and TRBJ2-5 gives the full variable domain: EAGVAQSPRYKIIEKRQSVAFWCNPISGHATLYWYQQILGQGPKLLIQFQNNGVVDDSQLPKDRFSAERLKGVDSTLKIQPAKLEDSAVYLCASSSQETQYFGPGTRLLVL.

The V and J genes are TRBV28 and TRBJ1-5; perhaps TRBD1 as D (6 bases). Deletions cut 3 bases from V and 8 bases from J, with 11 bases between. Germline values: CDR1 MDHEN, CDR2 SYDVKM. The CDR3 totals 13 residues. The CDR3 spells CASSLGALEPQHF. For the CDR3, the DNA is TGTGCCAGCAGTTTGGGGGCCCTGGAGCCCCAGCATTTT.

As DNA, the CDR3 is TGTGCCAGCAGCTTAGTGGACCCCTATTCGGTGACCCAGTACTTC. It translates to CASSLVDPYSVTQYF. The V gene is TRBV7-8, the J gene TRBJ2-5; D gene uncertain. Germline V gives CDR1 SGHVS, CDR2 FQNEAQ. The V and J ends lost 1 base and 7 bases respectively, with 16 bases between them. The CDR3 loop spans 15 amino acids.

The rearrangement links TRBV19 to TRBJ2-1; 11 nucleotides match TRBD2. The CDR3 runs 18 residues. CDR1 is LNHDA, CDR2 SQIVND, per germline (reference sequence). V shed 2 bases and J 2 bases; nucleotides not matched to a gene: 8. The CDR3 sequence: CASSILGELAGAYNEQFF. The DNA for the CDR3 is TGTGCCAGTAGTATATTGGGGGAACTAGCGGGAGCCTACAATGAGCAGTTCTTC.

This chain joins TRBV7-2 and TRBJ2-7; D is unresolved. The CDR3 is 14 residues long. Germline V lookup: CDR1 SGHTA, CDR2 FQGNSA. Trimming pared 2 bases from V and 3 bases from J, leaving 11 bases between. DNA for the CDR3: TGTGCCAGCAGCTTAAGTGGGAAAGTCTACGAGCAGTACTTC. This encodes CASSLSGKVYEQYF.

The chain carries TRBV19 and TRBJ1-1; a possible D gene is TRBD1 (5 bases). The CDR3 is made up of 13 amino acids. In germline, CDR1 is LNHDA, CDR2 SQIVND (reference sequence). V shed 6 bases and J shed 1 base, with 9 bases lying between them. CDR3: CASSHGGNTEAFF. The CDR3 nucleotides read TGTGCCAGTAGCCACGGGGGGAACACTGAAGCTTTCTTT.

The CDR3: CASSIAQGNEQFF. CDR3 sequence (DNA): TGTGCCAGCTCCATCGCCCAAGGGAATGAGCAGTTCTTC. The chain joins TRBV28 to TRBJ2-1; no clear D. V lost 8 bases and J lost 7, with 15 bases in between. The germline CDR1 and CDR2 sequences are MDHEN and SYDVKM. CDR3 length equals 13 residues.

The chain is built from TRBV4-2 and TRBJ2-3; D remains ambiguous. In germline, CDR1 is LGHNA, CDR2 YNFKEQ. The V end was cut by 3 bases, the J end by 6 bases, with 4 bases between. The CDR3 consists of 11 residues. CDR3 nucleotides: TGTGCCAGCAGCCAGAGGGATACGCAGTATTTT. Translation: CASSQRDTQYF.

This sequence joins TRBV18 and TRBJ2-7; perhaps TRBD1 as D (5 bases). V was cut by 6 bases and J by 5 bases, with 20 bases left in between. The CDR3 is 15 amino acids. From germline, CDR1 is KGHSH and CDR2 LQKENI. The CDR3 sequence is CASSLTGLLYDEQYF. CDR3 sequence (DNA): TGTGCCAGCTCTCTAACAGGTCTCCTATACGACGAGCAGTACTTC.

The rearrangement uses TRBV19 and TRBJ2-5, with 9 positions matching TRBD1. Germline CDR1 and CDR2: LNHDA and SQIVND (reference sequence). V lost 5 bases to trimming and J lost 1 base; unmatched junction nucleotides: 8. CDR3 size: 16 residues. CDR3 coding DNA: TGTGCCAGTAGTCCGCCCCGGACAGGGGCCCAAGAGACCCAGTACTTC. It translates to CASSPPRTGAQETQYF. Filled out from reference TRBV19 and TRBJ2-5, the complete variable domain reads DGGITQSPKYLFRKEGQNVTLSCEQNLNHDAMYWYRQDPGQGLRLIYYSQIVNDFQKGDIAEGYSVSREKKESFPLTVTSAQKNPTAFYLCASSPPRTGAQETQYFGPGTRLLVL.

The V call is TRBV7-9, the J call TRBJ2-5; TRBD2 aligns across 7 bases. The germline V gene has CDR1 SEHNR and CDR2 FQNEAQ (reference sequence). The J segment lost 2 bases and the V segment lost 5 bases, leaving 8 bases of the junction unmatched. This CDR3 spans 15 amino acids. This CDR3 is CASSPRGGFQETQYF. The CDR3 coding sequence is TGTGCCAGCAGCCCCCGGGGAGGGTTTCAAGAGACCCAGTACTTC.

The rearrangement links TRBV4-1 to TRBJ2-1; 14 nucleotides line up with TRBD2. With V trimmed by 2 bases and J by 1 base, 10 bases remained unmatched. This CDR3 comprises 20 residues. The germline V gene has CDR1 MGHRA and CDR2 YSYEKL. CDR3 protein: CASSQPSGTSGRRSYNEQFF. CDR3 in DNA: TGCGCCAGCAGCCAACCGTCCGGGACTAGCGGGAGAAGGTCCTACAATGAGCAGTTCTTC.

V and J are TRBV27 and TRBJ2-7; possibly TRBD1 for D (5 bases). Trimming stripped 8 bases from V and 5 bases from J, with 19 bases between. This CDR3 comprises 14 residues. Germline-derived CDR1 and CDR2 are MNHEY and SMNVEV (reference sequence). CDR3 DNA sequence: TGTGCCAGCCGGCTACAGGTGCCCTCGGACGAGCAGTACTTC. Translated: CASRLQVPSDEQYF.

J is TRBJ2-5 and V is TRBV27, with TRBD1 matching over 10 bases. CDR3 length: 15 amino acids. CDR1 is MNHEY and CDR2 is SMNVEV in the germline V gene (reference sequence). J gave up 2 bases and V 5 bases, and 5 bases lay outside the gene matches. The CDR3 region is CASSRDRGRQETQYF. CDR3 coding DNA: TGTGCCAGCAGTCGCGACAGGGGGCGACAAGAGACCCAGTACTTC.

This clone was observed a single time. The chain carries TRBV4-1 and TRBJ1-4; no definite D call. The V end was cut by 4 bases, the J end by 5 bases, with 17 bases between. CDR3 size: 16 residues. The germline V gene has CDR1 MGHRA and CDR2 YSYEKL. The CDR3 sequence is CASSLPIQPENEKLFF. The DNA for the CDR3 is TGCGCCAGCAGCCTACCCATACAGCCAGAAAATGAAAAACTGTTTTTT.

This clone has only one observation. At the DNA level, this CDR3 is encoded by other sequences in the same sample as well. V is TRBV27 and J is TRBJ2-7, with 7 nucleotides matching TRBD2. Germline loops: CDR1 MNHEY, CDR2 SMNVEV (reference sequence). The CDR3 extends over 15 amino acids. Unmatched junction bases numbered 5, after V lost 3 bases and J lost 0 bases. The CDR3 region is CASSLIRGDSYEQYF. Here the CDR3 DNA reads TGTGCCAGCAGTTTGATCCGGGGGGACTCCTACGAGCAGTACTTC.

The chain recombines TRBV5-1 with TRBJ2-7; TRBD1 might be the D (5 bases). CDR1 is SGHRS and CDR2 is YFSETQ in the germline V gene. The germline V and J ends were trimmed by 4 bases and 2 bases, with 16 bases remaining between them. This CDR3 comprises 15 residues. The CDR3 nucleotides read TGCGCCAGCAGCCACGAGACAGAGAAGACCTACGAGCAGTACTTC. This encodes CASSHETEKTYEQYF.

The chain has TRBV21-1 and TRBJ2-7; TRBD1, the table's D call, was not compared with the DNA. TRBV21-1 has pseudogene status. This CDR3 region has 15 residues. The CDR3 DNA reads as TGTGCCAGCAGCACATGGGACCGGGACAAACACGAGCAGTACTTC. The encoded protein is CASSTWDRDKHEQYF.

The CDR3 nucleotides are TGTGCCAGCAGCTTGAGACTAGCGGGAGAAGATGAGCAGTTCTTC. This sequence encodes CASSLRLAGEDEQFF. The chain couples TRBV5-4 to TRBJ2-1; 12 positions agree with TRBD2. V was pared by 1 base and J by 8 bases, with 4 bases of the junction left unmatched. CDR1 is SGHNT, CDR2 YYREEE, per germline (reference sequence). CDR3 size: 15 residues. The complete variable domain, with remaining parts taken from reference TRBV5-4 and TRBJ2-1, reads ETGVTQSPTHLIKTRGQQVTLRCSSQSGHNTVSWYQQALGQGPQFIFQYYREEENGRGNFPPRFSGLQFPNYSSELNVNALELDDSALYLCASSLRLAGEDEQFFGPGTRLTVL.

The rearrangement links TRBV25-1 to TRBJ1-2; D uncertain. CDR1 is MGHDK and CDR2 is SYGVNS in the germline V gene. Trimming pared 3 bases from V and 8 bases from J, leaving 13 bases between. This CDR3 contains 13 residues. This chain's CDR3 is CASSDSWARGYTF. In nucleotides, the CDR3 is TGTGCCAGCAGTGACTCGTGGGCCCGCGGCTACACCTTC.

The gene calls are TRBV6-1 and TRBJ2-7; the match to TRBD1 covers 9 bases. The germline V gene has CDR1 MNHNS and CDR2 SASEGT. V shed 7 bases and J 4 bases; nucleotides not matched to a gene: 11. The CDR3 consists of 15 residues. CDR3 nucleotides: TGTGCCAGCACCCTGTGGGGACAGGGAAGGTACGAGCAGTACTTC. Residues: CASTLWGQGRYEQYF.

V is TRBV11-2 and J is TRBJ2-3, with D unresolved. The V gene lost 8 bases and the J gene lost 1 base, with 7 bases spanning the gap. From germline, CDR1 is SGHAT and CDR2 FQNNGV. The CDR3 runs to 12 residues. CDR3 in DNA: TGTGCCAGCGCCAAGCGCACAGATACGCAGTATTTT. This sequence encodes CASAKRTDTQYF.

The chain carries TRBV6-5 and TRBJ2-5; TRBD1 matches 7 bases. The J segment lost 5 bases and the V segment lost 10 bases, leaving 13 bases of the junction unmatched. This CDR3 is 14 amino acids long. Germline CDR1 and CDR2: MNHEY and SVGAGI. CDR3: CAIRPAGGTETQYF. The CDR3 coding sequence is TGTGCCATCCGCCCGGCAGGGGGAACGGAGACCCAGTACTTC.

As for this clone: This sample includes further DNA sequences coding for the same CDR3. The V gene is TRBV2, the J gene TRBJ2-7, with D possibly called TRBD1 or TRBD2 (5 bases each). Germline loops: CDR1 SNHLY, CDR2 FYNNEI. Between the trimmed V and J ends, which lost 6 bases and 2 bases, there was a span of 8 bases. CDR3 size: 12 residues. The CDR3 bases are TGTGCCAGCAGCGGGACGGCCTACGAGCAGTACTTC. This translates into CASSGTAYEQYF.